The clone carrying this T cell receptor beta chain was counted at least ten times. These data come from a study of molecular identifiers for immune sequencing clone quantification. Background on the study: Replicates split RNA from about 20,000 or 100,000 naive CD8 cells five ways, and the researchers sequenced four portions.

The sorting of naive CD8 T cells used the CD8+CD4-CCR7+CD45RA+ phenotype. Library preparation followed earlier protocols using designated TCR primers. From the PCR reads, TCRdb called clonotypes with MiXCR, one entry per CDR3 protein. This sample has some 70,000 distinct CDR3 sequences; 18% occur once, and the top ten carry about 1.5%. The CDR3 spans 13 residues. Trimming took 8 bases from V and 2 from J; bases not matched to a gene: 9. Germline V gives CDR1 SQVTM, CDR2 ANQGSEA. This TCR was recovered from a human donor in good health. Some libraries in this study had Jurkat cell RNA spiked in. The chain has TRBV29-1 and TRBJ2-7; 7 nucleotides agree with TRBD2. Source material: naive CD8+ T cells from blood, with Jurkat cell RNA spiked in. Specified subset: FACS-sorted CD8+CD4-CCR7+CD45RA+ naive T cells. This CDR3 is CSIRLGGPYEQYF. CDR3 coding DNA: TGCAGCATACGACTGGGAGGGCCCTACGAGCAGTACTTC.